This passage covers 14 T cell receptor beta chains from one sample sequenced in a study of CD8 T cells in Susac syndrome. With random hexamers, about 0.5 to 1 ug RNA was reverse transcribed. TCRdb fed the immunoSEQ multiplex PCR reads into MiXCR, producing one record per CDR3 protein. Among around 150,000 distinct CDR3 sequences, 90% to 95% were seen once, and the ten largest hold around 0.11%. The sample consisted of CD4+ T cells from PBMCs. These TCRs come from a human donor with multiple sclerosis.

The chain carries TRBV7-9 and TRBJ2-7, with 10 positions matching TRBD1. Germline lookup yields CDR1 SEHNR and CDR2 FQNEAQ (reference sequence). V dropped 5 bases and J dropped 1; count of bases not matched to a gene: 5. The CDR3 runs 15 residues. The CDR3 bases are TGTGCCAGCAGCGTCAGGACAGGGGGATCCTACGAGCAGTACTTC. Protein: CASSVRTGGSYEQYF.

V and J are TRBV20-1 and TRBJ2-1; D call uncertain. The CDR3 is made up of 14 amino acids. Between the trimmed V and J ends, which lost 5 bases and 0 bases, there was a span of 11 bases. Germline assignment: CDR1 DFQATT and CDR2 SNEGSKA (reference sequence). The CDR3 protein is CSAPPQSSYNEQFF. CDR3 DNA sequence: TGCAGTGCTCCTCCACAGAGCTCCTACAATGAGCAGTTCTTC.

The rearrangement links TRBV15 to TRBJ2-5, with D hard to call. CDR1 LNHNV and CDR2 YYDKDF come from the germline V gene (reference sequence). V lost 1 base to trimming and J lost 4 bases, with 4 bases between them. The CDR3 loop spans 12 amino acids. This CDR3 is CATSRVSETQYF. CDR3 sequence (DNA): TGTGCCACCAGCAGAGTTTCAGAGACCCAGTACTTC.

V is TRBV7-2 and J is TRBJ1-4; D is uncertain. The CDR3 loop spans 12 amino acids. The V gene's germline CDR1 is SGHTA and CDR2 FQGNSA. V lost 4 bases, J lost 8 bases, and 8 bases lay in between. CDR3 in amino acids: CASSSGDEKLFF. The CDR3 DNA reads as TGTGCCAGCAGCTCTGGAGACGAAAAACTGTTTTTT.

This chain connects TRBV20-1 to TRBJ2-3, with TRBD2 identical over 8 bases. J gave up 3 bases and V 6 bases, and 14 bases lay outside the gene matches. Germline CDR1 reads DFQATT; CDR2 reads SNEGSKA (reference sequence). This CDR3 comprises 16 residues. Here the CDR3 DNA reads TGCAGTGCCCGAGGACTAGCTTCCTTTGGGACAGATACGCAGTATTTT. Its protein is CSARGLASFGTDTQYF.

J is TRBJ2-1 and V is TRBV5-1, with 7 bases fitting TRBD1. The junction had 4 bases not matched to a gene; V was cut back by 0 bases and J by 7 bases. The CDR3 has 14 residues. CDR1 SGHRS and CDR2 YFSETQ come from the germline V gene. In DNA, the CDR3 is TGCGCCAGCAGCTTGGAGGACAGGAGGAATGAGCAGTTCTTC. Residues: CASSLEDRRNEQFF.

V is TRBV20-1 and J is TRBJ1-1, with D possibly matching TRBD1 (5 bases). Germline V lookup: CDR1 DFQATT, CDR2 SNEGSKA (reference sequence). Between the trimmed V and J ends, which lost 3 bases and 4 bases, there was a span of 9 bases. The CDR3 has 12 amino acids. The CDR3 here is CSARSRVTEAFF. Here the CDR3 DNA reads TGCAGTGCTAGGTCCAGGGTCACTGAAGCTTTCTTT.

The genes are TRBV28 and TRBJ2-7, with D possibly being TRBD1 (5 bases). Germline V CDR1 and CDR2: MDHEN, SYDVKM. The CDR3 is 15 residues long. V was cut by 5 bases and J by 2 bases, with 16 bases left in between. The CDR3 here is CASSRRDDRTYEQYF. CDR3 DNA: TGTGCCAGCAGTCGAAGAGACGACAGAACCTACGAGCAGTACTTC.

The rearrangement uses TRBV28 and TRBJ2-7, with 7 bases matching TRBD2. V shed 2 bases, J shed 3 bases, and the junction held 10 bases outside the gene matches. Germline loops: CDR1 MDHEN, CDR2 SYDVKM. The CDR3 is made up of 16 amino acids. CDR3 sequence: CASSLGSAGTLYEQYF. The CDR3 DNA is TGTGCCAGCAGTTTAGGGTCAGCGGGGACCCTCTACGAGCAGTACTTC.

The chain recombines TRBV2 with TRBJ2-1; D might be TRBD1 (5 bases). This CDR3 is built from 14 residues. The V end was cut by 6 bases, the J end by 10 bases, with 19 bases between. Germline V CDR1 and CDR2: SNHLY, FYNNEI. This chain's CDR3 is CASSRWAQAGEQFF. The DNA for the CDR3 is TGTGCCAGCAGCCGATGGGCCCAAGCAGGGGAGCAGTTCTTC.

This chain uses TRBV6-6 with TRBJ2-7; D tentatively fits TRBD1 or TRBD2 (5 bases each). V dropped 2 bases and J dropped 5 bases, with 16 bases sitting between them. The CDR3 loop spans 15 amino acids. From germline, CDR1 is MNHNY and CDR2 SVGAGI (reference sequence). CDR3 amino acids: CASSYKGPAPHEQYF. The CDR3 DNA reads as TGTGCCAGCAGTTACAAGGGACCGGCACCCCACGAGCAGTACTTC.

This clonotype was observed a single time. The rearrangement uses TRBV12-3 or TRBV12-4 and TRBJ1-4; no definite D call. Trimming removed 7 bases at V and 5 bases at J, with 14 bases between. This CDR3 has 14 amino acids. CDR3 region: CASTRTGGNEKLFF. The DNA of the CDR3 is TGTGCCAGCACCCGGACGGGAGGAAATGAAAAACTGTTTTTT.

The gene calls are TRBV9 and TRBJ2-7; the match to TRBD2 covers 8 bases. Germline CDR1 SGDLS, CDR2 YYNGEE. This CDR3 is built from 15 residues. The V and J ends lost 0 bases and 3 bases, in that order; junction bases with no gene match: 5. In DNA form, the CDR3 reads TGTGCCAGCAGCGTAGGGATAGCGGGACGCTACGAGCAGTACTTC. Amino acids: CASSVGIAGRYEQYF.

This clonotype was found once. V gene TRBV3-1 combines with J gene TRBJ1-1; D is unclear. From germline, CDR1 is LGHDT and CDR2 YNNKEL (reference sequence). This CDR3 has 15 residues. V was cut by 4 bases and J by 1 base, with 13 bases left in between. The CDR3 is CASSRNDVWNTEAFF. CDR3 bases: TGTGCCAGCAGCCGCAATGACGTATGGAACACTGAAGCTTTCTTT.